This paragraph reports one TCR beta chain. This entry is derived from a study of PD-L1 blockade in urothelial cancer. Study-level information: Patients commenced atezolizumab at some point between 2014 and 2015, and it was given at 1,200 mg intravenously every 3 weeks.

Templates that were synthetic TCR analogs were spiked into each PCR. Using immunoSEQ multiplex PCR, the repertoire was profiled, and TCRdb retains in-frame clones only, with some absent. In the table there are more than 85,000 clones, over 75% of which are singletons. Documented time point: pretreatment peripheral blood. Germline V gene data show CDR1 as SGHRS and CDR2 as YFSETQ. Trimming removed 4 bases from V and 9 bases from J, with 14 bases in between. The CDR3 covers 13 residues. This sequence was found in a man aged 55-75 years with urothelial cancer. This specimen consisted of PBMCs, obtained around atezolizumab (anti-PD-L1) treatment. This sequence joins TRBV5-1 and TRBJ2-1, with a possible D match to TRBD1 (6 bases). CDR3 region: CASSPNRVGEQFF. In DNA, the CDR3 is TGCGCCAGCAGCCCAAACAGGGTGGGTGAGCAGTTCTTC.